This TCR beta chain is from a study of blood T cells in healthy people across ages. Then a second PCR, running roughly 7 to 11 cycles, was carried out with a sample-barcoded 5' primer and a J-beta primer mix. A template-switch adaptor containing 12 random nucleotides labeled each cDNA molecule. Each sample yielded at least 2.5 million CDR3-containing paired-end reads. TCRdb re-derived calls from the 5' RACE reads in MiXCR, one entry per CDR3 protein. The table shows just under 900,000 distinct CDR3 sequences, with 29% occurring only once. The study's findings and limits: Diversity was higher, and naive CD4+ cells more numerous, in long-lived donors than in aged donors.

This clonotype was found many times. Its antigen is unknown. The sample, around 10 milliliters of peripheral blood, was drawn from each donor. The CDR3 extends over 14 amino acids. V trimming: 7 bases; J trimming: 5 bases; junction bases outside the gene matches: 3. Germline assignment: CDR1 SNHLY and CDR2 FYNNEI. V is TRBV2 and J is TRBJ1-6, with 9 positions matching TRBD1. The sequence was obtained from an elderly woman in good health. The source material was blood. CDR3 sequence reads: CASKGTGNNSPLHF. The CDR3 DNA reads as TGTGCCAGCAAAGGGACAGGGAATAATTCACCCCTCCACTTT.